Following are 21 T cell receptor beta chains from one sample sequenced in a study of blood T cell repertoires in COVID-19. Sequencing was performed with immunoSEQ multiplex PCR; in TCRdb, only in-frame clones are kept and a portion is missing. The table includes about 300,000 clones, approximately 85% detected once. What was sequenced was peripheral blood. These receptor sequences come from a woman aged 45-59 years with acute or convalescent COVID-19.

This chain joins TRBV6-2 or TRBV6-3 and TRBJ2-2; D is perhaps TRBD1 (5 bases). Germline loops: CDR1 MNHEY, CDR2 SVGEGT. Trimming cost V 4 bases and J 5 bases, with 8 bases left between them. This CDR3 is built from 13 residues. CDR3 nucleotide sequence: TGTGCCAGCAGTTTGGCAGGGACCGGGGAGCTGTTTTTT. It specifies CASSLAGTGELFF.

V is TRBV7-2 and J is TRBJ2-3; no firm D call. This CDR3 is 14 amino acids long. V lost 8 bases and J 0 bases, leaving 12 bases between the germline ends. Germline lookup yields CDR1 SGHTA and CDR2 FQGNSA. The CDR3 DNA follows: TGTGCCAGCGTACTTAGTTGGAGCACAGATACGCAGTATTTT. Encoded protein: CASVLSWSTDTQYF.

The DNA for the CDR3 is TGTGCCAGCAGTCTCCACACACAGACTAGCGGGGGGCTTTACACAGATACGCAGTATTTT. This codes for CASSLHTQTSGGLYTDTQYF. The rearrangement joins TRBV28 to TRBJ2-3; 13 nucleotides line up with TRBD2. The CDR3 is 20 amino acids. V dropped 5 bases and J dropped 2; count of bases not matched to a gene: 16. Germline V gene data show CDR1 as MDHEN and CDR2 as SYDVKM.

V and J are TRBV5-1 and TRBJ1-4, with 7 bases identical to TRBD1. The germline gives CDR1 SGHRS, CDR2 YFSETQ. V dropped 3 bases and J dropped 4; count of bases not matched to a gene: 3. The CDR3 loop spans 14 amino acids. CDR3 loop: CASSSGQFNEKLFF. DNA for the CDR3: TGCGCCAGCAGCTCGGGACAGTTTAATGAAAAACTGTTTTTT.

This clone was seen once. V is TRBV7-3 and J is TRBJ1-2, with TRBD1 matching over 7 bases. V gave up 5 bases and J gave up 6 bases; unmatched junction bases: 15. Germline V CDR1 and CDR2: SGHTA, FQGTGA. This CDR3 region has 16 residues. The DNA of the CDR3 is TGTGCCAGCAGCGACCCCCAACAGGGGAACTATAATGGCTACACCTTC. Translated: CASSDPQQGNYNGYTF. Based on the CDR3 plus reference TRBV7-3 and TRBJ1-2, the full variable domain is GAGVSQTPSNKVTEKGKYVELRCDPISGHTALYWYRQSLGQGPEFLIYFQGTGAADDSGLPNDRFFAVRPEGSVSTLKIQRTERGDSAVYLCASSDPQQGNYNGYTFGSGTRLTVV.

This rearrangement joins TRBV2 to TRBJ2-1; D remains ambiguous. V was pared by 5 bases and J by 0 bases, with 11 bases between. Germline lookup yields CDR1 SNHLY and CDR2 FYNNEI. The CDR3 length is 15 residues. The CDR3 loop reads CASSYTYSSYNEQFF. CDR3 bases: TGTGCCAGCAGTTACACGTATTCCTCCTACAATGAGCAGTTCTTC.

This clone occurred once. This chain joins TRBV3-1 (or the pseudogene TRBV3-2) and TRBJ1-2; D not certain. The germline gives CDR1 LGHDT, CDR2 YNNKEL (reference sequence). The CDR3 extends over 15 amino acids. The V end lost 0 bases, the J end lost 4 bases, and 12 bases lay between the germline ends. CDR3 DNA sequence: TGTGCCAGCAGCCAAGATTACGCAGACACCTATGGCTACACCTTC. Its translation is CASSQDYADTYGYTF.

CDR3 loop: CASRPITQETQYF. The CDR3, as DNA: TGTGCCAGCAGGCCTATTACCCAAGAGACCCAGTACTTC. The V and J genes are TRBV6-5 and TRBJ2-5, with unresolved D. V lost 6 bases, J lost 1 base, and 9 bases lay in between. The CDR3 spans 13 residues. Germline values: CDR1 MNHEY, CDR2 SVGAGI.

The chain is built from TRBV30 and TRBJ2-7, with D possibly TRBD1 on 6 matching bases. CDR3 length equals 15 residues. Germline lookup yields CDR1 GTSNPN and CDR2 SVGIG (reference sequence). V was clipped by 0 bases and J by 5 bases, with 17 bases between them. In nucleotides, the CDR3 is TGTGCCTGGAGTGTATTGGAGTCAGGGGACCACGAGCAGTACTTC. It translates to CAWSVLESGDHEQYF.

J is TRBJ2-3 and V is TRBV7-2; 11 bases are shared with TRBD2. V lost 5 bases to trimming and J lost 1 base; unmatched junction nucleotides: 5. The CDR3 loop spans 16 amino acids. In germline, CDR1 is SGHTA, CDR2 FQGNSA. The CDR3 protein is CASSPTGLAGTDTQYF. CDR3 coding DNA: TGTGCCAGCAGCCCTACGGGACTAGCGGGCACAGATACGCAGTATTTT. The full variable domain, with the rest looked up from reference TRBV7-2 and TRBJ2-3, is GAGVSQSPSNKVTEKGKDVELRCDPISGHTALYWYRQSLGQGLEFLIYFQGNSAPDKSGLPSDRFSAERTGGSVSTLTIQRTQQEDSAVYLCASSPTGLAGTDTQYFGPGTRLTVL.

J is TRBJ1-1 and V is TRBV7-9; D not certain. The CDR3 is made up of 17 amino acids. Trimming pared 6 bases from V and 2 bases from J, leaving 22 bases between. Germline V gene lookup returns CDR1 SEHNR and CDR2 FQNEAQ (reference sequence). CDR3 DNA: TGTGCCAGCAGTCCGGGAAGCGGGGTATGGGGAAACACTGAAGCTTTCTTT. Residues: CASSPGSGVWGNTEAFF.

This chain connects TRBV7-3 to TRBJ1-2, with a weak D call TRBD1 (6 bases). The CDR3 spans 20 residues. Germline assignment: CDR1 SGHTA and CDR2 FQGTGA. The V end lost 7 bases, the J end lost 4 bases, and 34 bases lay between the germline ends. The CDR3 DNA is TGTGCCAGCACCCCCCGCCAGGGGCAGGATCCCCCGGCTATGCTCTATGGCTACACCTTC. Translation: CASTPRQGQDPPAMLYGYTF.

The chain joins TRBV24-1 to TRBJ1-5, with D tentatively TRBD1 (5 bases). This CDR3 contains 15 residues. Trimming removed 4 bases at V and 4 bases at J, with 13 bases between. Looked up from germline, CDR1 is KGHDR and CDR2 is SFDVKD. The CDR3 loop reads CATSDPSRANQPQHF. In nucleotides, the CDR3 is TGTGCCACCAGTGACCCCTCCAGGGCGAATCAGCCCCAGCATTTT.

The chain recombines TRBV4-2 with TRBJ2-7; TRBD2 is a possible D gene (6 bases). The V end was cut by 3 bases, the J end by 9 bases, with 9 bases between. Germline V gene lookup returns CDR1 LGHNA and CDR2 YNFKEQ. The CDR3 is 11 residues long. The CDR3 here is CASSQNGGQYF. The DNA of the CDR3 is TGTGCCAGCAGCCAGAACGGGGGGCAGTACTTC.

V is TRBV27 and J is TRBJ2-3; D remains ambiguous. CDR1 is MNHEY and CDR2 is SMNVEV in the germline V gene (reference sequence). Trimming shortened V by 1 base and J by 0 bases, and 11 bases separated the two germline ends. CDR3 length: 16 amino acids. The CDR3 DNA follows: TGTGCCAGCAGTTTATTCCCCCTACAGAGCACAGATACGCAGTATTTT. Its protein product is CASSLFPLQSTDTQYF.

The chain is built from TRBV5-1 and TRBJ2-3; 12 positions match TRBD1. CDR3 length equals 15 residues. V lost 4 bases and J lost 4; bases outside the gene matches: 4. Per germline, CDR1 SGHRS and CDR2 YFSETQ. CDR3 sequence: CASSTGTGGPDTQYF. For the CDR3, the DNA is TGCGCCAGCAGCACCGGGACAGGGGGCCCAGATACGCAGTATTTT.

The chain links TRBV5-4 to TRBJ2-7; possibly TRBD1 for D (6 bases). The CDR3 sequence is 15 residues long. CDR1 SGHNT and CDR2 YYREEE come from the germline V gene (reference sequence). V was trimmed by 5 bases and J by 4 bases, leaving 19 bases between them. The DNA for the CDR3 is TGTGCCAGCAGTTCTCCAGGGGCCCGATGGTACGAGCAGTACTTC. This gives the protein CASSSPGARWYEQYF.

V usage is TRBV3-1 (or the pseudogene TRBV3-2) and J usage is TRBJ2-1; D perhaps matches TRBD2 (6 bases). The CDR3 sequence is 15 residues long. Trimming pared 4 bases from V and 0 bases from J, leaving 10 bases between. Germline CDR1 is LGHDT and CDR2 is YNNKEL (reference sequence). The CDR3 coding sequence is TGTGCCAGCAGCCCGACTAGAGGCTCCTACAATGAGCAGTTCTTC. This translates into CASSPTRGSYNEQFF.

The V gene is TRBV28, the J gene TRBJ1-2, with TRBD1 identical over 12 bases. The CDR3 spans 14 residues. Germline-derived CDR1 and CDR2 are MDHEN and SYDVKM. V lost 6 bases, J lost 7 bases, and 6 bases stayed unmatched. The CDR3 loop reads CASRLGTGGFGYTF. As DNA, the CDR3 is TGTGCCAGCAGGCTAGGGACAGGGGGCTTTGGCTACACCTTC.

This rearrangement joins TRBV28 to TRBJ1-5; TRBD1 aligns across 8 bases. J lost 5 bases, V lost 6 bases, and 6 bases had no gene match. CDR1 and CDR2 (germline): MDHEN, SYDVKM. This CDR3 comprises 14 residues. The CDR3 nucleotides are TGTGCCAGCAGACCGGGACAGGCGTATCAGCCCCAGCATTTT. Translation: CASRPGQAYQPQHF.

The rearrangement uses TRBV27 and TRBJ1-5; TRBD1 might be the D (6 bases). Germline V gene data show CDR1 as MNHEY and CDR2 as SMNVEV (reference sequence). The CDR3 runs 16 residues. Between the trimmed V and J ends, which lost 1 base and 4 bases, there was a span of 14 bases. CDR3 region: CASSLYSNQGNQPQHF. DNA of the CDR3: TGTGCCAGCAGTTTATACTCCAATCAGGGGAATCAGCCCCAGCATTTT.